This T cell receptor (beta chain) is drawn from a study of cytomegalovirus exposure and HLA in healthy donors. In the study overall: Earlier sequencing of approximately 200 million T cells yielded approximately 100 million unique TCR beta sequences.

To note about this clone: Its antigen is unknown.

Study-wide points: An analysis that was carried out later associated 17,000 or so TCR beta sequences with HLA alleles at 0.05 false discovery rate.

V lost 6 bases, J lost 1 base, and 10 bases lay in between. The CDR3 is 14 amino acids. The germline gives CDR1 SNHLY, CDR2 FYNNEI. PCR was performed using 60 Vbeta and 13 Jbeta primers. Generated by immunoSEQ multiplex PCR, the TCRdb table keeps only in-frame clones and is missing some. This sample carries roughly 170,000 clones, less than 85% of them seen once, and the ten largest clones take 1.5%. Sequenced: PBMCs. The chain joins TRBV2 to TRBJ1-5; weak D call: TRBD1 (5 bases). The TCR originated in a male donor in good health and CMV-seronegative. CDR3 in DNA: TGTGCCAGCAGGCAGGGCAACAGCAATCAGCCCCAGCATTTT. Its translation is CASRQGNSNQPQHF.